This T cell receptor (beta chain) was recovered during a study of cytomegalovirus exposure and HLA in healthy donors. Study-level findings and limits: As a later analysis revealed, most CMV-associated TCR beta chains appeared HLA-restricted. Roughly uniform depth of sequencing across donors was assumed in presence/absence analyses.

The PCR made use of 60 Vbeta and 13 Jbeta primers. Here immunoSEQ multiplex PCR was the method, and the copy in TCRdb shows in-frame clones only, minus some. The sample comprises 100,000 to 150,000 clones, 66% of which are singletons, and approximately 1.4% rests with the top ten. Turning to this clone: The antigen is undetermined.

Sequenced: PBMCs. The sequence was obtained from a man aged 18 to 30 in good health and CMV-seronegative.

CDR3 DNA sequence: TGTGCCAGCGGCCGACAGGGGATTAGCAATGAGCAGTTCTTC. Its protein is CASGRQGISNEQFF. The chain carries TRBV27 and TRBJ2-1, with TRBD1 matching 8 bases. CDR3 size: 14 residues. Germline loops: CDR1 MNHEY, CDR2 SMNVEV (reference sequence). V trimming: 8 bases; J trimming: 6 bases; junction bases outside the gene matches: 9.